This T cell receptor (beta chain) appears in the sequencing data of a study of cytomegalovirus exposure and HLA in healthy donors. Turning to the study itself: When 398 donors were genotyped, roughly four fifths of them were found to fall in the Caucasian-associated ancestry cluster. The study's findings and limits: Reportedly, fewer N-insertions than the approximately 700-donor mean appeared in an Asian-associated ancestry cluster in a later analysis. Earlier analysis found most TCR beta V segments productive about 90% or about 30% of the time.

The trim removed 0 bases at V and 6 bases at J, leaving 9 bases unmatched. Germline V gene data show CDR1 as LGHNA and CDR2 as YSLEER. CDR3 length equals 16 residues. Worth noting for this clone: What it recognizes is unknown.

The PCR made use of 60 Vbeta and 13 Jbeta primers. Clones were read by immunoSEQ multiplex PCR, and TCRdb kept only the in-frame ones, dropping some. The repertoire holds 150,000 to 200,000 clones, with about four fifths as singletons. Donors consisted of healthy bone marrow donors. The sequenced material came from PBMCs. The clonotype was recovered from a woman in her forties or fifties in good health and CMV-seronegative. This chain links TRBV4-3 with TRBJ1-2, with 8 bases identical to TRBD1. The CDR3 bases are TGCGCCAGCAGCCAAGATCGGACAGGGAGGGTGGATGGCTACACCTTC. Protein product: CASSQDRTGRVDGYTF.